The sequence of this TCR beta chain was determined in a study of regulatory T cells in long-lasting Graves disease. Specified time point: persistent/refractory GD, antithyroid drugs over 5 years with positive TRAb. Making the TCR library involved RNA that had been extracted from PBMCs. Building of the TCR beta libraries involved iRepertoire HTBI primers and Arm-PCR of CDR3 regions. TCRdb passed the multiplex PCR reads through MiXCR, listing each CDR3 protein once. The data hold roughly 490,000 distinct CDR3 sequences, with roughly 22% observed a single time. This clonotype was counted at least ten times. V dropped 4 bases and J dropped 7 bases, with 16 bases sitting between them. CDR1 is MNHEY and CDR2 is SVGAGI in the germline V gene. The CDR3 is made up of 14 amino acids.

The sample here was peripheral blood mononuclear cells (PBMCs), taken when the disease was refractory, from a patient treated with antithyroid drugs. This clonotype originated in a female donor with Graves disease. V and J are TRBV6-5 and TRBJ1-2, with a tentative D call TRBD1 (6 bases). CDR3 protein: CASSSRGIFFGYTF. The CDR3, as DNA: TGTGCCAGCAGTTCCAGGGGCATTTTCTTTGGCTACACCTTC.